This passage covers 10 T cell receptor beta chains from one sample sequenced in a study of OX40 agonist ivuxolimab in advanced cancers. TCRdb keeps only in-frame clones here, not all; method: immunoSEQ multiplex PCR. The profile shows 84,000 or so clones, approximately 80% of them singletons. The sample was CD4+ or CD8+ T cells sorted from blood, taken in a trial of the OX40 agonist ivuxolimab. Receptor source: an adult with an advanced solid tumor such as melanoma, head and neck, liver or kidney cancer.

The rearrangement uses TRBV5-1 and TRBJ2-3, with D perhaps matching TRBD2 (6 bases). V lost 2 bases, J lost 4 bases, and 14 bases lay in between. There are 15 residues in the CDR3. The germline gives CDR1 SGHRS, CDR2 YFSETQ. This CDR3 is CASSLTTGGSDTQYF. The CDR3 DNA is TGCGCCAGCAGCTTAACAACCGGGGGTTCAGATACGCAGTATTTT. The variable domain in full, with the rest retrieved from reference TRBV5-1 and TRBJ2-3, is KAGVTQTPRYLIKTRGQQVTLSCSPISGHRSVSWYQQTPGQGLQFLFEYFSETQRNKGNFPGRFSGRQFSNSRSEMNVSTLELGDSALYLCASSLTTGGSDTQYFGPGTRLTVL.

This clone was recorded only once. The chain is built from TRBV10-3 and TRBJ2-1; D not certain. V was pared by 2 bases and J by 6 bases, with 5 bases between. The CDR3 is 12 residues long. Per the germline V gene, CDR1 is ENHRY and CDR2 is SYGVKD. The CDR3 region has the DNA TGTGCCATCAGTGAGACGGTCAATGAGCAGTTCTTC. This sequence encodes CAISETVNEQFF.

In DNA, the CDR3 is TGTGCCAGTAGTGTGGACAGGGCAAAGGACGAGCAGTACTTC. This codes for CASSVDRAKDEQYF. The J gene is TRBJ2-7, the V gene TRBV19; 8 bases map to TRBD1. The CDR3 is made up of 14 amino acids. After removal of 5 bases from V and 5 bases from J, the junction contained 8 bases not matched to a gene. The germline V gene encodes CDR1 LNHDA and CDR2 SQIVND (reference sequence).

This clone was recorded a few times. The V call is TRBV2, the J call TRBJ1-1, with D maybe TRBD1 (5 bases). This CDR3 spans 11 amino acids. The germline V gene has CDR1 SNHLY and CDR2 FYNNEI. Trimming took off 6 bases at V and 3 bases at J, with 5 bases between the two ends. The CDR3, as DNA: TGTGCCAGCAGAGGGGACACTGAAGCTTTCTTT. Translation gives CASRGDTEAFF.

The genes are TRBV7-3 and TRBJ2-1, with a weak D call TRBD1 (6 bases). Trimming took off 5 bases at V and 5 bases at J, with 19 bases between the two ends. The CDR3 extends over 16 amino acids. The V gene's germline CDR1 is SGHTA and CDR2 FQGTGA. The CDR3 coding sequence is TGTGCCAGCAGCCCGAGGGGTCGGGACACCCACAATGAGCAGTTCTTC. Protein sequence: CASSPRGRDTHNEQFF.

The CDR3 is CASSATGTGGGTIYF. CDR3 bases: TGTGCCAGCAGCGCAACCGGGACAGGCGGCGGCACCATATATTTT. The chain has TRBV2 and TRBJ1-3; TRBD1 matches at 8 bases. The CDR3 loop spans 15 amino acids. V lost 6 bases and J lost 9; bases outside the gene matches: 13. The germline V gene has CDR1 SNHLY and CDR2 FYNNEI.

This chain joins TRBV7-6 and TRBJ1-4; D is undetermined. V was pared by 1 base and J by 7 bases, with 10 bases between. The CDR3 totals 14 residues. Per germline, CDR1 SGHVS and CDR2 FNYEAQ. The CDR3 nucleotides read TGTGCCAGCAGCTTAGAGCCATGGGGTGAAAAACTGTTTTTT. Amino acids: CASSLEPWGEKLFF.

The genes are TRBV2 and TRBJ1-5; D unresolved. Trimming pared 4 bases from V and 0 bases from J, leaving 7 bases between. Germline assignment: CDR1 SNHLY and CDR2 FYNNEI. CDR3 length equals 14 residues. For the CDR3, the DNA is TGTGCCAGCAGTGGGGTGGCTAGCAATCAGCCCCAGCATTTT. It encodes CASSGVASNQPQHF.

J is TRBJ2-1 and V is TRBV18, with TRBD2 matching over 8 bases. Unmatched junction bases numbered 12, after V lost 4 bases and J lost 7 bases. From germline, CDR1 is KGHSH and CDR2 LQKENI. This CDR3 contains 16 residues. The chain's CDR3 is CASSLAWRGAPNEQFF. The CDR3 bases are TGTGCCAGCTCACTCGCTTGGCGGGGGGCCCCAAATGAGCAGTTCTTC.

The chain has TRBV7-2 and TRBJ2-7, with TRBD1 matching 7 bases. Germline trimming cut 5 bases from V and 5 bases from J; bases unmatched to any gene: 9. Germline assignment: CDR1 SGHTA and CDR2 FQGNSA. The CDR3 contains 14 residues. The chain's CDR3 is CASSQQGQYHEQYF. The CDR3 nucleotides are TGTGCCAGCAGCCAACAGGGACAGTACCACGAGCAGTACTTC.